Sequencing of this T cell receptor beta chain was carried out in a study of blood T cell repertoires in COVID-19. Background on the study: Samples taken during acute and convalescent COVID-19 were collected in the United States, Italy and Spain. Sources were T cells, B-cell-depleted T cells, or PBMCs; the material itself was cDNA or gDNA.

Seattle enrolled patients during active infection and tracked them longitudinally. Authors' processing steps: Researchers report that nucleated cell counts were estimated from reference gene primer amplification. Profiling relied on immunoSEQ multiplex PCR, and the TCRdb table lists in-frame clones only, not all of them. The V and J calls and clone size come from that table; D and trimming were worked out from the DNA. The profile shows 200,000 to 250,000 clones, roughly 85% of them singletons. The junction had 13 bases not matched to a gene; V was cut back by 4 bases and J by 0 bases. Germline V CDR1 and CDR2: SGHRS, YFSETQ. The CDR3 extends over 19 amino acids.

The source material was peripheral blood. The J gene is TRBJ2-4, the V gene TRBV5-1; 10 nucleotides align to TRBD1. The receptor was isolated from a man aged 50 to 60 with COVID-19, enrolled during active disease. The DNA for the CDR3 is TGCGCCAGCAGCGCCGGGACAGGGGCCGCCCTATTAGCCAAAAACATTCAGTACTTC. As protein: CASSAGTGAALLAKNIQYF.